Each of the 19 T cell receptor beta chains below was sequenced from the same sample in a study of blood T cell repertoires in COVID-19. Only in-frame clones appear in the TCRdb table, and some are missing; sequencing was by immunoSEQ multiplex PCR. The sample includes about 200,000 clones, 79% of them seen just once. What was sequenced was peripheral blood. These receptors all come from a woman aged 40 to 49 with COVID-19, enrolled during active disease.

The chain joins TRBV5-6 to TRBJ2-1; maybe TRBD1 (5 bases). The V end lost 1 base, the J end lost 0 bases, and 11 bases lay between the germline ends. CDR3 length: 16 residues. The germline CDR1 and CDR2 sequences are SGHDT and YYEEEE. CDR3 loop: CASSLLTASSYNEQFF. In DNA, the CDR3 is TGTGCCAGCAGCTTGTTGACAGCTAGCTCCTACAATGAGCAGTTCTTC.

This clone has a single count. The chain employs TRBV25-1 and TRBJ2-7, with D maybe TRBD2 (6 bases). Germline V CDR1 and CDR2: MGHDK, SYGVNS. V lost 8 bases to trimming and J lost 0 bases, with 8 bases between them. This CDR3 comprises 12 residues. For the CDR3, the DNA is TGTGCCAGCGGGAGGACCTCCTACGAGCAGTACTTC. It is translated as CASGRTSYEQYF.

CDR3: CASSYGGQTPAYEQYF. CDR3 nucleotide sequence: TGTGCCAGCAGTTACGGCGGCCAGACCCCCGCCTACGAGCAGTACTTC. The chain carries TRBV6-2 or TRBV6-3 and TRBJ2-7; no clear D. CDR1 is MNHEY and CDR2 is SVGEGT in the germline V gene. The CDR3 sequence is 16 residues long. Trimming removed 2 bases from V and 2 bases from J, with 16 bases in between.

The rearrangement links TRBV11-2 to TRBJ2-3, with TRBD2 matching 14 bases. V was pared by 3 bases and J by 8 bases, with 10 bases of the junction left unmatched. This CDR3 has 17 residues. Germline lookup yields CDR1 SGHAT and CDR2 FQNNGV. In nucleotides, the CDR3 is TGTGCCAGCAGCTTTAGAGGGGGACTAGCGGGGGTACGTACGCAGTATTTT. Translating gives CASSFRGGLAGVRTQYF.

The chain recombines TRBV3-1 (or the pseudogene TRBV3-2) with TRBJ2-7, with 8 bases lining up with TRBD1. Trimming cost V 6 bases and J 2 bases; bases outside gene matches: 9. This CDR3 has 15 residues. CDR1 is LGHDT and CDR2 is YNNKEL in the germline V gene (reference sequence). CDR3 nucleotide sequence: TGTGCCAGCAGTTACACAGGGGGAACGACCTACGAGCAGTACTTC. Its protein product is CASSYTGGTTYEQYF.

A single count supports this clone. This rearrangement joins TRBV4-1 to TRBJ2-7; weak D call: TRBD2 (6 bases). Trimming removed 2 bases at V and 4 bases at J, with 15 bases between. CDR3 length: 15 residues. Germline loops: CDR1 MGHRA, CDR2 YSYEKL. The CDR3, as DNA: TGCGCCAGCAGCCAATCACTAGCTCCCAATTACGAGCAGTACTTC. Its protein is CASSQSLAPNYEQYF.

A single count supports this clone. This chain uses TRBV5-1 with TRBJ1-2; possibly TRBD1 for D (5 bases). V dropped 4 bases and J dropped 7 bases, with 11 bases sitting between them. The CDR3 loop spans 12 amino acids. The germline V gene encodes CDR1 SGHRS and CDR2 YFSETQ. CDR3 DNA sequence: TGCGCCAGCAGCCCGGGGGGGTCTGGCTACACCTTC. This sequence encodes CASSPGGSGYTF.

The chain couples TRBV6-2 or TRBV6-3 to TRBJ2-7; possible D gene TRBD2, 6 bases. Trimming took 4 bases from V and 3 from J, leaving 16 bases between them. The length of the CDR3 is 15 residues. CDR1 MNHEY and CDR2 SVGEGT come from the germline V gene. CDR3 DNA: TGTGCCAGCAGTTCCCCCCGGGGAGGCAACTACGAGCAGTACTTC. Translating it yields CASSSPRGGNYEQYF.

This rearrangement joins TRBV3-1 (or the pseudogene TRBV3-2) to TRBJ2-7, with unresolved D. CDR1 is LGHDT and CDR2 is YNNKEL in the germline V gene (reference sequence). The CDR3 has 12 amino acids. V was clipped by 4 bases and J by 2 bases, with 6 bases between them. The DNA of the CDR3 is TGTGCCAGCAGCCGACTCCCCTACGAGCAGTACTTC. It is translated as CASSRLPYEQYF.

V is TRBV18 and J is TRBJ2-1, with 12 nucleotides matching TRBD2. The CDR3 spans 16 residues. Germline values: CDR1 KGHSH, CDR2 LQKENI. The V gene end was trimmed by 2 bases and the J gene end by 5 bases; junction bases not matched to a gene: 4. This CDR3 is CASSPDRLAGDNEQFF. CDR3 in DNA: TGTGCCAGCTCACCAGATCGACTAGCGGGGGACAATGAGCAGTTCTTC.

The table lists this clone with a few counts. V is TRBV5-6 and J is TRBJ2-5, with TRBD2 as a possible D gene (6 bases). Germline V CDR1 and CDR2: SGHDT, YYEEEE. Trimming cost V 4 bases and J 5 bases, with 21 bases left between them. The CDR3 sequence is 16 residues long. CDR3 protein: CASSITLGEELETQYF. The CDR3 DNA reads TGTGCCAGCAGCATAACCCTGGGGGAGGAGTTGGAGACCCAGTACTTC.

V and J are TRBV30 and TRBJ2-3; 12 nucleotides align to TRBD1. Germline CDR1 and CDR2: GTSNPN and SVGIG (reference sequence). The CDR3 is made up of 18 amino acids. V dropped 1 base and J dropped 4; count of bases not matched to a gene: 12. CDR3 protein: CAWSDSFGDRGQPDTQYF. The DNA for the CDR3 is TGTGCCTGGAGTGATAGTTTTGGGGACAGGGGGCAGCCAGATACGCAGTATTTT. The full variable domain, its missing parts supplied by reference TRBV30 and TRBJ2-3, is SQTIHQWPATLVQPVGSPLSLECTVEGTSNPNLYWYRQAAGRGLQLLFYSVGIGQISSEVPQNLSASRPQDRQFILSSKKLLLSDSGFYLCAWSDSFGDRGQPDTQYFGPGTRLTVL.

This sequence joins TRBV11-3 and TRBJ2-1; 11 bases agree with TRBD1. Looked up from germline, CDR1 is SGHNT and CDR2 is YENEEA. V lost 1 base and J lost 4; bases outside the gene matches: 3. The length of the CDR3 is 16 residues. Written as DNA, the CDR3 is TGTGCCAGCAGCTTAGTGGGACAGGGGGGTTACAATGAGCAGTTCTTC. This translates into CASSLVGQGGYNEQFF.

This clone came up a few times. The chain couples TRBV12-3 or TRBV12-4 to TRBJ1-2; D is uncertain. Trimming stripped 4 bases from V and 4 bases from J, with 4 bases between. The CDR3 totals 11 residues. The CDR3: CASSSLYGYTF. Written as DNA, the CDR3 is TGTGCCAGCAGTTCCCTCTATGGCTACACCTTC.

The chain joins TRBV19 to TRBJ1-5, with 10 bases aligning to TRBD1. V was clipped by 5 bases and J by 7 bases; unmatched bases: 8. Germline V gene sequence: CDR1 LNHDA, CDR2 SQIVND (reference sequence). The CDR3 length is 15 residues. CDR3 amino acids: CASSPRQGAWQPQHF. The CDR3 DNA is TGTGCCAGTAGTCCCCGACAGGGGGCCTGGCAGCCCCAGCATTTT. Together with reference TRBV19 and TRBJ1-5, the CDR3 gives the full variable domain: DGGITQSPKYLFRKEGQNVTLSCEQNLNHDAMYWYRQDPGQGLRLIYYSQIVNDFQKGDIAEGYSVSREKKESFPLTVTSAQKNPTAFYLCASSPRQGAWQPQHFGDGTRLSIL.

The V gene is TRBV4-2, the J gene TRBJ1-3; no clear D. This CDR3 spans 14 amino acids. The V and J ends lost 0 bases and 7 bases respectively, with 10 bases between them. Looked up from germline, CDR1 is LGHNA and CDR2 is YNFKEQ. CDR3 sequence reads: CASSQETGGNTIYF. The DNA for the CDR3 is TGTGCCAGCAGCCAAGAAACGGGCGGGAACACCATATATTTT.

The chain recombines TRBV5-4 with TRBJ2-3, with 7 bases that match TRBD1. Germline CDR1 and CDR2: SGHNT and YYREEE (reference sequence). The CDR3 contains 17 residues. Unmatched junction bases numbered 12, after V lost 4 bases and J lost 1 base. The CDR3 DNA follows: TGTGCCAGCAGCATACCCTTGACAGGGTACGGCACAGATACGCAGTATTTT. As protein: CASSIPLTGYGTDTQYF. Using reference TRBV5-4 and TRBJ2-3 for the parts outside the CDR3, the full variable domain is ETGVTQSPTHLIKTRGQQVTLRCSSQSGHNTVSWYQQALGQGPQFIFQYYREEENGRGNFPPRFSGLQFPNYSSELNVNALELDDSALYLCASSIPLTGYGTDTQYFGPGTRLTVL.

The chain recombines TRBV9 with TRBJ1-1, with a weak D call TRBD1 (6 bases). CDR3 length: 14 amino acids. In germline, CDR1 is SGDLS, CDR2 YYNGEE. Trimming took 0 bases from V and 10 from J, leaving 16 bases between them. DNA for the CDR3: TGTGCCAGCAGCGTAGATATGGACAGTAAGATAGCTTTCTTT. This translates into CASSVDMDSKIAFF.

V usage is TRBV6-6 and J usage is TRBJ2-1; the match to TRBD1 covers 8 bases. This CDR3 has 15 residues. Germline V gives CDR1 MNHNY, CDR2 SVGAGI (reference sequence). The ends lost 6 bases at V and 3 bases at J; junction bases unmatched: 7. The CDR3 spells CASSPGQEIYNEQFF. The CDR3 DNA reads TGTGCCAGCAGCCCGGGACAGGAGATCTACAATGAGCAGTTCTTC.